Detailed here is one T cell receptor (beta chain). Antigen unknown. This entry belongs to a study of blood T cells in healthy people across ages. Study-wide background: Template switching recovered approximately one barcoded beta molecule for every two T cells.

Alongside a J-beta primer mix, a sample-barcoded 5' primer served in a second PCR lasting roughly 7 to 12 cycles. Using its own MiXCR run on the 5' RACE reads, TCRdb lists one record per CDR3 protein. The sample lists 700,000 to 950,000 distinct CDR3 sequences; about 40% were seen once. Study findings and constraints: As age increased, TCR beta diversity per million T cells fell in a roughly linear fashion. Unsorted PBMCs ruled out conclusive naive versus antigen-experienced comparison. Long-lived donors carried more naive CD4+ cells and greater diversity than aged donors.

Germline V lookup: CDR1 SGDLS, CDR2 YYNGEE. This CDR3 has 16 amino acids. V shed 3 bases and J 11 bases; nucleotides not matched to a gene: 17. The sequence derives from a woman in her fifties or sixties in good health. The sequenced sample consisted of blood. The J gene is TRBJ2-1, the V gene TRBV9; 7 bases agree with TRBD1. CDR3 DNA sequence: TGTGCCAGCAGCGCGGGGACAGCTCCTACAATGGGTAAGCAGTTCTTC. Translating gives CASSAGTAPTMGKQFF. The full variable domain, with the rest looked up from reference TRBV9 and TRBJ2-1, is DSGVTQTPKHLITATGQRVTLRCSPRSGDLSVYWYQQSLDQGLQFLIQYYNGEERAKGNILERFSAQQFPDLHSELNLSSLELGDSALYFCASSAGTAPTMGKQFFGPGTRLTVL.